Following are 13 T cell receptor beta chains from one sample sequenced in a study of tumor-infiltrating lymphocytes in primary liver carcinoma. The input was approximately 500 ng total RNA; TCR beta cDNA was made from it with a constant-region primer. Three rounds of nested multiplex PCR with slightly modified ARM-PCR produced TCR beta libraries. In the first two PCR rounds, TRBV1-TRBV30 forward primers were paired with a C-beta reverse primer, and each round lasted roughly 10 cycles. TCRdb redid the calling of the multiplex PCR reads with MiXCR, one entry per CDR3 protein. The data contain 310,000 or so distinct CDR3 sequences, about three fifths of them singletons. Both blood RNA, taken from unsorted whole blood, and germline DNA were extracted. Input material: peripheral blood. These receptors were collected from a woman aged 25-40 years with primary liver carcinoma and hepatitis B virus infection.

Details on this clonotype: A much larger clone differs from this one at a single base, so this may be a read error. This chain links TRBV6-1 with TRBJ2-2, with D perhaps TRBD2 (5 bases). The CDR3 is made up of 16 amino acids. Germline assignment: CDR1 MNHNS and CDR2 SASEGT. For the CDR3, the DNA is TGTGCCAGCAACCCGGGGATTTCAGGTGTCGTCGGGGAGCTGCTTTTT. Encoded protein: CASNPGISGVVGELLF.

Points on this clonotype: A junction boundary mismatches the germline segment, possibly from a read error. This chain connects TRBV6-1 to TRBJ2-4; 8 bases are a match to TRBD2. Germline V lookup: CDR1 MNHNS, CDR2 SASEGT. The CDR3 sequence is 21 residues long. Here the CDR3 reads CACSPYIAGHLTPLAKNIQYF. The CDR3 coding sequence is TGTGCCTGCAGTCCCTATATAGCGGGACATCTTACTCCTCTAGCCAAAAACATTCAGTACTTC.

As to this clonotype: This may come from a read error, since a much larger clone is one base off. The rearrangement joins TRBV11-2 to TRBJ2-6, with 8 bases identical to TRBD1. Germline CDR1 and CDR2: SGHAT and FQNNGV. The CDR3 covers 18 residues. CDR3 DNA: TGTGCCAGCAGCTTAGAGGCAGGGGGCAGCTCTGGGGTCAACGTCCTGACTTTC. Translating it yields CASSLEAGGSSGVNVLTF.

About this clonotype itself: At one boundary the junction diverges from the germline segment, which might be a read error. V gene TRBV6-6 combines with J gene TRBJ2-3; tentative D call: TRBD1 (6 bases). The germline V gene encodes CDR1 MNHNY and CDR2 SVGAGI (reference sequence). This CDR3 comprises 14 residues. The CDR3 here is CTSSSIIGGDTQYF. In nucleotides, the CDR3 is TGTACCAGCAGCTCTATAATAGGGGGAGATACGCAGTATTTT.

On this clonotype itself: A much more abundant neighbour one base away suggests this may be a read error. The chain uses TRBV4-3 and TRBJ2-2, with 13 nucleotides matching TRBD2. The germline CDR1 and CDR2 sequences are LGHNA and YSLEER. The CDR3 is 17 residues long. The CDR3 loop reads CASSQERGLAGTGEPFF. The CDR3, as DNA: TGCGCCAGCAGCCAAGAGAGGGGACTAGCGGGAACCGGGGAGCCGTTTTTT.

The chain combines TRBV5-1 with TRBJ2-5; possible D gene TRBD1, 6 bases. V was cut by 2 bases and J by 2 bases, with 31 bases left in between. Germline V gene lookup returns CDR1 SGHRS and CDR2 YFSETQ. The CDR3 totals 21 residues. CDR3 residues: CASSLPRRAQGCGVRQETQYF. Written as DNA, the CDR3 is TGCGCCAGCAGCTTACCCCGCCGAGCCCAGGGGTGTGGCGTTCGGCAAGAGACCCAGTACTTC.

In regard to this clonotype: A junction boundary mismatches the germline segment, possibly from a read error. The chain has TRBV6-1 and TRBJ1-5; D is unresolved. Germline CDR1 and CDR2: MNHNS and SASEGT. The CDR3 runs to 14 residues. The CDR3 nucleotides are TGTGCCAGCAGTCCCCGTTATAGCAATCAGTCCCAGCATTTT. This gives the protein CASSPRYSNQSQHF.

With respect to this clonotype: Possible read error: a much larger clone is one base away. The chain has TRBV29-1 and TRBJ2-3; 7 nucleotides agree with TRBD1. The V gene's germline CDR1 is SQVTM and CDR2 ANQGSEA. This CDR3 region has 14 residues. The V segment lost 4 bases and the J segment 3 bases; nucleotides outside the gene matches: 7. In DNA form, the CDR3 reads TGCAGCGTTGGGAGAGGGGGCGGTACAGATACGCAGTATTTT. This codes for CSVGRGGGTDTQYF.

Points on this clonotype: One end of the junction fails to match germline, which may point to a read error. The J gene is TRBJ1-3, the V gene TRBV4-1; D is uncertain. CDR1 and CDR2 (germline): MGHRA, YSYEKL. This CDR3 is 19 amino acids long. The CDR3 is CASSQAPPLYGRAGNNIYF. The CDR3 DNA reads TGCGCCAGCAGCCAAGCTCCTCCCCTCTATGGACGGGCTGGAAACAACATATATTTT.

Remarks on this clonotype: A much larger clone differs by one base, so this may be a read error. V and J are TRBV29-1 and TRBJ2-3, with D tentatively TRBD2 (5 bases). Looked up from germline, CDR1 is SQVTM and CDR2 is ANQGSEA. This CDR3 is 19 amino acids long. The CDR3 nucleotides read TGCAACGCCGCGAGGACCTTGAAGAAGTTATGGGAGAGCACAGATACGCAGTATTTT. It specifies CNAARTLKKLWESTDTQYF.

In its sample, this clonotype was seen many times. The CDR3 loop reads CASRAPGQGGGEQYF. In nucleotides, the CDR3 is TGTGCCAGCAGAGCACCGGGACAGGGTGGTGGCGAGCAGTACTTC. The chain is built from TRBV6-6 and TRBJ2-7, with 9 bases lining up with TRBD1. There are 15 residues in the CDR3. Germline assignment: CDR1 MNHNY and CDR2 SVGAGI (reference sequence). V trimming: 6 bases; J trimming: 6 bases; junction bases outside the gene matches: 12.

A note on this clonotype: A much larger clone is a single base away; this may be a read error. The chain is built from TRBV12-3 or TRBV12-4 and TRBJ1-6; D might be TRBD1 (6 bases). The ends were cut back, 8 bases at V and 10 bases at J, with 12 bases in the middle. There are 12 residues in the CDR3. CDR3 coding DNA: TGTGCCAGCGAGTCCAGGGGATCACCCCTCCACTTT. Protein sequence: CASESRGSPLHF.

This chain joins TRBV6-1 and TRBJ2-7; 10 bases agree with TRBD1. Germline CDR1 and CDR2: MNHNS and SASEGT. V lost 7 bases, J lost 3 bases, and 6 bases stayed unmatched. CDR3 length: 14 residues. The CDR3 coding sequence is TGTGCCAGCAAGCGGACAGGGGGTATCTACGAGCAGTACTTC. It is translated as CASKRTGGIYEQYF.